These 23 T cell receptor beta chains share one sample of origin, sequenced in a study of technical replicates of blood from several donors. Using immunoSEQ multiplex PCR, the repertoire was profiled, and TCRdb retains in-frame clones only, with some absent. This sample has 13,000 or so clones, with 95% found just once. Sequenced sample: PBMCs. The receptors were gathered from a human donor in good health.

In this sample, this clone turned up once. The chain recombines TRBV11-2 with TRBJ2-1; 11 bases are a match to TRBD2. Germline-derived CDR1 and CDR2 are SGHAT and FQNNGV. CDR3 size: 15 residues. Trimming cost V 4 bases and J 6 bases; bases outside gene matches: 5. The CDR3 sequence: CASSYGTSGLNEQFF. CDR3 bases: TGTGCCAGCAGCTACGGGACTAGCGGACTCAATGAGCAGTTCTTC.

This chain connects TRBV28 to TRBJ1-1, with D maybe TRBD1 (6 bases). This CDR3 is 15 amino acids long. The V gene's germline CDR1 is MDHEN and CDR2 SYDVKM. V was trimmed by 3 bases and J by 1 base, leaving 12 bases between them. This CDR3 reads CASSFLGQKNTEAFF. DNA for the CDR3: TGTGCCAGCAGTTTCTTAGGACAGAAGAACACTGAAGCTTTCTTT. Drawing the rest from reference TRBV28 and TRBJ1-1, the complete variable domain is DVKVTQSSRYLVKRTGEKVFLECVQDMDHENMFWYRQDPGLGLRLIYFSYDVKMKEKGDIPEGYSVSREKKERFSLILESASTNQTSMYLCASSFLGQKNTEAFFGQGTRLTVV.

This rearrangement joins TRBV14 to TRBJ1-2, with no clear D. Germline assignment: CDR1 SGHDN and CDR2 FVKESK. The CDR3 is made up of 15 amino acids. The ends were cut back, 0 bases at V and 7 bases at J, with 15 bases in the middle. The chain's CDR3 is CASSQDETQTGGYTF. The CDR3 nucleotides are TGTGCCAGCAGCCAAGACGAGACGCAGACGGGTGGCTACACCTTC.

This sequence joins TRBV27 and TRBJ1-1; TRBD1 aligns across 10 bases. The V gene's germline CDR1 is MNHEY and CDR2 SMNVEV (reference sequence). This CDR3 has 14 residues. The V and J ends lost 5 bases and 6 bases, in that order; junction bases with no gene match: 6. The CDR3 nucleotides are TGTGCCAGCAGTGGGGACAGGGGATCCCCTGAAGCTTTCTTT. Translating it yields CASSGDRGSPEAFF.

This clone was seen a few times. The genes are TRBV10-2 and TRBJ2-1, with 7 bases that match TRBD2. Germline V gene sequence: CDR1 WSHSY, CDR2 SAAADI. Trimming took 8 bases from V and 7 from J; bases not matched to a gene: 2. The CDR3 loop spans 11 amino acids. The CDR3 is CASWTSNEQFF. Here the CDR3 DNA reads TGCGCCAGCTGGACTAGTAATGAGCAGTTCTTC.

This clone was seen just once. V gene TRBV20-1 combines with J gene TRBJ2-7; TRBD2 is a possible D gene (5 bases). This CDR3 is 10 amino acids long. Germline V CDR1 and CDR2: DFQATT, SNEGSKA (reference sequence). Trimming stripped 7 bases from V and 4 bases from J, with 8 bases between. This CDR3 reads CSVGSYEQYF. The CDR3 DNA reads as TGCAGTGTAGGGAGTTACGAGCAGTACTTC.

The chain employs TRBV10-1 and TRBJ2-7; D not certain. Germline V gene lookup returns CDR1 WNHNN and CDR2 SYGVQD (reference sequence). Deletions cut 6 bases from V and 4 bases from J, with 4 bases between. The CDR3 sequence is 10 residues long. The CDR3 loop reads CASSPYEQYF. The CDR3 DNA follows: TGCGCCAGCAGCCCATACGAGCAGTACTTC.

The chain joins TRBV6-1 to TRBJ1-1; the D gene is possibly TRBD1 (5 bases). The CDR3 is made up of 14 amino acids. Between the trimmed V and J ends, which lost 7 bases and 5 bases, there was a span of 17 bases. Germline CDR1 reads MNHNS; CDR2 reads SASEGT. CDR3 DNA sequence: TGTGCCAGCACCGCGGGACCGCTCCGGACTGAAGCTTTCTTT. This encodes CASTAGPLRTEAFF.

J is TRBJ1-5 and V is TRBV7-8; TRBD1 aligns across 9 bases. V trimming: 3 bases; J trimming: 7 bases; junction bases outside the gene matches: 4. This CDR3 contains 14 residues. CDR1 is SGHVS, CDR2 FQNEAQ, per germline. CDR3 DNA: TGTGCCAGCAGCTTGGGACAGGGCGGGCAGCCCCAGCATTTT. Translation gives CASSLGQGGQPQHF.

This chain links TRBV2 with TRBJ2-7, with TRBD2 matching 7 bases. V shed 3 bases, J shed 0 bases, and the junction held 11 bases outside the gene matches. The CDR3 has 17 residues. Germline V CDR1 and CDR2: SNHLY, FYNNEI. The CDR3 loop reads CASSEYPEGGSSYEQYF. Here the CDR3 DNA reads TGTGCCAGCAGTGAGTACCCCGAGGGCGGGAGCTCCTACGAGCAGTACTTC. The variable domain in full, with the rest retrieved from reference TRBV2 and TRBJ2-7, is EPEVTQTPSHQVTQMGQEVILRCVPISNHLYFYWYRQILGQKVEFLVSFYNNEISEKSEIFDDQFSVERPDGSNFTLKIRSTKLEDSAMYFCASSEYPEGGSSYEQYFGPGTRLTVT.

The CDR3 DNA is TGTGCCAGCAGTCTATGGACAGGGCACAACACCGGGGAGCTGTTTTTT. Its protein is CASSLWTGHNTGELFF. The chain links TRBV27 to TRBJ2-2, with 8 positions matching TRBD1. Germline-derived CDR1 and CDR2 are MNHEY and SMNVEV (reference sequence). With V trimmed by 5 bases and J by 2 bases, 7 bases remained unmatched. The CDR3 contains 16 residues.

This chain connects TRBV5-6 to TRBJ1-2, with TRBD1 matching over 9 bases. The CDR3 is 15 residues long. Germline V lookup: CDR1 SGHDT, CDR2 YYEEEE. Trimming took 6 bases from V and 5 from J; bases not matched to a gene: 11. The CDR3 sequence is CASTTRDRAPYGYTF. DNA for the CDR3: TGTGCCAGCACTACCCGGGACAGGGCCCCATATGGCTACACCTTC.

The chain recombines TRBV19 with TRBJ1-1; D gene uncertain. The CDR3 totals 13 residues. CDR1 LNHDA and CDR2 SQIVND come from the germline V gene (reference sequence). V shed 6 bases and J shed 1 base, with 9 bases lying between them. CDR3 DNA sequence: TGTGCCAGTAGGCGGGCGGGGAACACTGAAGCTTTCTTT. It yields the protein CASRRAGNTEAFF. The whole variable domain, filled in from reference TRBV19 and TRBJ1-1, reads DGGITQSPKYLFRKEGQNVTLSCEQNLNHDAMYWYRQDPGQGLRLIYYSQIVNDFQKGDIAEGYSVSREKKESFPLTVTSAQKNPTAFYLCASRRAGNTEAFFGQGTRLTVV.

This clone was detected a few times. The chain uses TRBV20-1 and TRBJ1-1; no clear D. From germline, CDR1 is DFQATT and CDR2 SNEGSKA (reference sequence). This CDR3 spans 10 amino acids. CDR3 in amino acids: CKEPDKKAFF. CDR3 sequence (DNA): TGCAAGGAGCCCGATAAAAAAGCTTTCTTT.

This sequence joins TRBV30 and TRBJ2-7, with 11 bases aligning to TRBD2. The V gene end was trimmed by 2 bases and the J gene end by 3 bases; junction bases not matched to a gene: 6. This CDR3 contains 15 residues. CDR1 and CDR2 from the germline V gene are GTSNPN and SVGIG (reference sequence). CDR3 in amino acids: CAWSYASGRHYEQYF. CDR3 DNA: TGTGCCTGGAGTTATGCTAGCGGGAGGCACTACGAGCAGTACTTC. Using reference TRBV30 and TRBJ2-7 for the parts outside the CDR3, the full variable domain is SQTIHQWPATLVQPVGSPLSLECTVEGTSNPNLYWYRQAAGRGLQLLFYSVGIGQISSEVPQNLSASRPQDRQFILSSKKLLLSDSGFYLCAWSYASGRHYEQYFGPGTRLTVT.

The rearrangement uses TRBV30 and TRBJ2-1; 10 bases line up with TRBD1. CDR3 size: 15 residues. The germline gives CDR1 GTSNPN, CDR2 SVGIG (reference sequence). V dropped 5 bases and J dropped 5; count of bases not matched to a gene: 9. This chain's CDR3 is CAWGTGQGGNNEQFF. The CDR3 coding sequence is TGTGCCTGGGGGACCGGACAGGGGGGTAACAATGAGCAGTTCTTC.

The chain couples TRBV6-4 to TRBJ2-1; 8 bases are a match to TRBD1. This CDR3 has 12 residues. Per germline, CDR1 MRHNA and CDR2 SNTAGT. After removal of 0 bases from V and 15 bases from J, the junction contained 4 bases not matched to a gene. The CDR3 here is CASSDSGTGRFF. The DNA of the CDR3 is TGTGCCAGCAGTGACTCCGGGACAGGCAGGTTCTTC.

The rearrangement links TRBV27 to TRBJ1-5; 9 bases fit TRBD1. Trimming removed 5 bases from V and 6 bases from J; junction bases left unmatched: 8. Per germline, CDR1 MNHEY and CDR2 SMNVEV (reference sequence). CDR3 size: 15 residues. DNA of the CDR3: TGTGCCAGCAGTCCGTCGGGACAGGGACTTCAGCCCCAGCATTTT. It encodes CASSPSGQGLQPQHF.

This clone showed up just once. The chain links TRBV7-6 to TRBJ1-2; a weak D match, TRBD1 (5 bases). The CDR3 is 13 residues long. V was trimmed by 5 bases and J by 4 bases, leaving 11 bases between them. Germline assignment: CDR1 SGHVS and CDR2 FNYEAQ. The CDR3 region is CASSPGARYGYTF. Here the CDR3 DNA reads TGTGCCAGCAGCCCTGGGGCCCGCTATGGCTACACCTTC.

In DNA, the CDR3 is TGTGCCAGCAGCTTAGTAGGGCAGGGGAGGGTAGATGAGCAGTTCTTC. Its translation: CASSLVGQGRVDEQFF. The chain is built from TRBV7-3 and TRBJ2-1; weak D call: TRBD2 (7 bases). The CDR3 extends over 16 amino acids. Germline CDR1 is SGHTA and CDR2 is FQGTGA. V gave up 2 bases and J gave up 8 bases, with 19 bases separating them.

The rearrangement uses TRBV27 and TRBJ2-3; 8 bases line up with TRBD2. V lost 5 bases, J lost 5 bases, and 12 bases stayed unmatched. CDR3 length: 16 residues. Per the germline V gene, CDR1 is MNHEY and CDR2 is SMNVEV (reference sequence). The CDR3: CASSLRFAGGVDTQYF. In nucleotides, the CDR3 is TGTGCCAGCAGTCTCCGGTTCGCGGGAGGTGTAGATACGCAGTATTTT.

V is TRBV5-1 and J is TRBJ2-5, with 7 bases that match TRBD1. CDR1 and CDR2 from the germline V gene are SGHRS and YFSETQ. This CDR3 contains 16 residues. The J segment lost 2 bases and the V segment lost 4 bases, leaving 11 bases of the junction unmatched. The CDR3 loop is CASSTWGQKEQETQYF. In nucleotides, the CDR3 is TGCGCCAGCAGCACGTGGGGACAGAAGGAACAAGAGACCCAGTACTTC.

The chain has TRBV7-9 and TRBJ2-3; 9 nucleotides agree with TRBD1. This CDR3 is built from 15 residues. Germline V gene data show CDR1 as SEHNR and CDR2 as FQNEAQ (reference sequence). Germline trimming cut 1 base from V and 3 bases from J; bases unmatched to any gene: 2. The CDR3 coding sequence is TGTGCCAGCAGCTTAGGGACAGGGGATACAGATACGCAGTATTTT. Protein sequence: CASSLGTGDTDTQYF.